This TCR beta chain comes out of a study of blood T cell repertoires in COVID-19. Overall study context: Samples representing acute and convalescent COVID-19 were sourced from the United States, Italy and Spain. Sources were T cells, B-cell-depleted T cells, or PBMCs; the material itself was cDNA or gDNA.

Authors' data handling: Amplification with reference gene primers provided the estimates of nucleated cell counts. The table came from immunoSEQ multiplex PCR; TCRdb's copy has only in-frame clones and leaves some out. V, J and clone size reflect that table, while D and trimming were determined from the DNA. The table records 95,000 to 110,000 clones, about 89% of them present only once. V was cut by 6 bases and J by 1 base, with 9 bases left in between. Looked up from germline, CDR1 is MNHEY and CDR2 is SVGAGI. This CDR3 is built from 13 residues. The V gene is TRBV6-5, the J gene TRBJ2-5, with a possible D match to TRBD1 (6 bases). The clonotype was recovered from a man aged 50-59 years with acute or convalescent COVID-19. The sequenced sample consisted of peripheral blood. The CDR3 DNA reads TGTGCCAGCAGCCGACAGGTCCAAGAGACCCAGTACTTC. Translating it yields CASSRQVQETQYF.